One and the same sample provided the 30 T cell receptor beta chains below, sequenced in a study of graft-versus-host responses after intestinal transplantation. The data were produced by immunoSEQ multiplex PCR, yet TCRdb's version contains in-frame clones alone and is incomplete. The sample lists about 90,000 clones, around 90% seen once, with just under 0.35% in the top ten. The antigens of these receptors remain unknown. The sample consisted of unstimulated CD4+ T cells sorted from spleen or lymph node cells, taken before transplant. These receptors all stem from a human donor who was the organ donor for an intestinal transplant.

The CDR3 DNA reads TGTGCCAGCAGCGCAGACAGGGGATTTCCTTACGAGCAGTACTTC. Translation: CASSADRGFPYEQYF. The gene calls are TRBV7-3 and TRBJ2-7; 8 nucleotides align to TRBD1. CDR1 and CDR2 from the germline V gene are SGHTA and FQGTGA. This CDR3 has 15 amino acids. Losses at the gene ends were 5 bases for V and 4 bases for J; bases not matched to a gene: 10.

CDR3 nucleotide sequence: TGTGCCAGCTCACCAATGAGGCCCACAGATACGCAGTATTTT. Translating it yields CASSPMRPTDTQYF. The J gene is TRBJ2-3, the V gene TRBV18; D gene uncertain. The germline V gene has CDR1 KGHSH and CDR2 LQKENI. V was cut by 2 bases and J by 2 bases, with 8 bases left in between. The length of the CDR3 is 14 residues.

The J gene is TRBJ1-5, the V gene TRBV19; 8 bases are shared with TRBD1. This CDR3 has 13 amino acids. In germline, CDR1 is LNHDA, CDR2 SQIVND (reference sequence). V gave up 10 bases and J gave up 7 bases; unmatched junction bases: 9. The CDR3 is CATGGQGGQPQHF. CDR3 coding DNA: TGTGCCACCGGCGGACAGGGCGGGCAGCCCCAGCATTTT.

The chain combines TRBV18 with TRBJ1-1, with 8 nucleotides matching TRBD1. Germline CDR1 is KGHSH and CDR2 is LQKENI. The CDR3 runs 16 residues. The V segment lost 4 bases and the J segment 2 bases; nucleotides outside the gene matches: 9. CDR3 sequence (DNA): TGTGCCAGCTCACGTCGAATGGACAGGGATAACACTGAAGCTTTCTTT. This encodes CASSRRMDRDNTEAFF.

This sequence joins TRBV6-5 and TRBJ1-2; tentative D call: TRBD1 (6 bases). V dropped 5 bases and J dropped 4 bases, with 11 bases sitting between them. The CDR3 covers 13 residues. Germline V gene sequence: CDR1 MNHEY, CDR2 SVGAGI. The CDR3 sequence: CASSVGQLYGYTF. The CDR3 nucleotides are TGTGCCAGCAGTGTAGGACAGCTCTATGGCTACACCTTC.

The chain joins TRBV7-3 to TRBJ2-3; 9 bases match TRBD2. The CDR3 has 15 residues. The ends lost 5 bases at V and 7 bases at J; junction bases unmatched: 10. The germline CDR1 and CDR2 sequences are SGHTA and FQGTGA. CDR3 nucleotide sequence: TGTGCCAGCAGCCCTGGGCTAGCGGGAACTTATACGCAGTATTTT. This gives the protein CASSPGLAGTYTQYF. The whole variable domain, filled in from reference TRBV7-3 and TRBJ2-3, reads GAGVSQTPSNKVTEKGKYVELRCDPISGHTALYWYRQSLGQGPEFLIYFQGTGAADDSGLPNDRFFAVRPEGSVSTLKIQRTERGDSAVYLCASSPGLAGTYTQYFGPGTRLTVL.

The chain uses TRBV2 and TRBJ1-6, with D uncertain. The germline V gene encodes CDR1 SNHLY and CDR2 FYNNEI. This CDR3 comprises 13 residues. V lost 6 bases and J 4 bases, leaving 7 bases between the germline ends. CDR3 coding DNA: TGTGCCAGCAGGCAGGATTATAATTCACCCCTCCACTTT. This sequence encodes CASRQDYNSPLHF.

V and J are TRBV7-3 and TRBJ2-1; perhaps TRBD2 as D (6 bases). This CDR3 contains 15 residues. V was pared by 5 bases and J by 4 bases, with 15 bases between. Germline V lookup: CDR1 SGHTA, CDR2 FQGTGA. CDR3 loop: CASSPRLGEYNEQFF. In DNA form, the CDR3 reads TGTGCCAGCAGCCCCCGACTAGGCGAATACAATGAGCAGTTCTTC.

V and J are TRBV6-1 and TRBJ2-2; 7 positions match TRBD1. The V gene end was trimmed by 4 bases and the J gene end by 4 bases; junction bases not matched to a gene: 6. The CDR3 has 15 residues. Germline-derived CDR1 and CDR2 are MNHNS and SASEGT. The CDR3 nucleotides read TGTGCCAGCAGTGTAACGACAGGGTTCACCGGGGAGCTGTTTTTT. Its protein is CASSVTTGFTGELFF.

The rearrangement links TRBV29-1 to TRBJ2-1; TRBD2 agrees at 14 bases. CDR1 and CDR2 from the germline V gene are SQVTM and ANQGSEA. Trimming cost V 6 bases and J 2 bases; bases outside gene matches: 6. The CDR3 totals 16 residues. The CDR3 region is CSVGRGLAGAYNEQFF. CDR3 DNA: TGCAGCGTAGGACGGGGACTAGCGGGAGCCTACAATGAGCAGTTCTTC.

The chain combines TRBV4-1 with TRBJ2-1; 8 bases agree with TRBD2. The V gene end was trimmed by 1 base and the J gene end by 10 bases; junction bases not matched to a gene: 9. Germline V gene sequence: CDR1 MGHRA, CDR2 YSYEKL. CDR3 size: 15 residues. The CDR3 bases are TGCGCCAGCAGCCAAGCGGGACTAGGGGTTGTCGAGCAGTTCTTC. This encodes CASSQAGLGVVEQFF.

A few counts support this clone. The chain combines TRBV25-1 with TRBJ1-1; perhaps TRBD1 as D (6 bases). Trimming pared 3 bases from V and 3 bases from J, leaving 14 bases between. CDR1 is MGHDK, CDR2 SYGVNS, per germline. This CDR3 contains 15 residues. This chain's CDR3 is CASSEQGLGDTEAFF. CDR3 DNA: TGTGCCAGCAGTGAGCAGGGGTTGGGCGACACTGAAGCTTTCTTT.

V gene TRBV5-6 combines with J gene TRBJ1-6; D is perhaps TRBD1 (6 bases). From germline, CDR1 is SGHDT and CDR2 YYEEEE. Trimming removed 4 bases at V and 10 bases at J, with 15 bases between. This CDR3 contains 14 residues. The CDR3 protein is CASSTDRVRSPLHF. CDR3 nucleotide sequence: TGTGCCAGCAGCACGGACAGAGTGAGGTCACCCCTCCACTTT.

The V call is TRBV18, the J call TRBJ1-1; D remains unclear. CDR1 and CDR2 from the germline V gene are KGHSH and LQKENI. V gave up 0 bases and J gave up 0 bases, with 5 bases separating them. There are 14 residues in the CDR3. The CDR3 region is CASSPPSMNTEAFF. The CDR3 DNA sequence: TGTGCCAGCTCACCACCGAGCATGAACACTGAAGCTTTCTTT.

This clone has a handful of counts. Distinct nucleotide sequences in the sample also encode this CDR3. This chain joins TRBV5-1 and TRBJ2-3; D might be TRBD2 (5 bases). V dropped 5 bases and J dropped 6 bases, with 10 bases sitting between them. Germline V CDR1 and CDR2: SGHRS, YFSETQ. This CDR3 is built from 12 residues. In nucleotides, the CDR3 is TGCGCCAGCAGTTTAAGAGGGGATACGCAGTATTTT. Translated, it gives CASSLRGDTQYF.

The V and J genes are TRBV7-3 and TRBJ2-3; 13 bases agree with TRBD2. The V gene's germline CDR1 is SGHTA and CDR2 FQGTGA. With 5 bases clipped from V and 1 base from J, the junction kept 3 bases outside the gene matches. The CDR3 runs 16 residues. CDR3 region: CASSLGTSGGTDTQYF. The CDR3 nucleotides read TGTGCCAGCAGCCTCGGGACTAGCGGGGGCACAGATACGCAGTATTTT. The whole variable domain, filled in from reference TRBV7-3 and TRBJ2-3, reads GAGVSQTPSNKVTEKGKYVELRCDPISGHTALYWYRQSLGQGPEFLIYFQGTGAADDSGLPNDRFFAVRPEGSVSTLKIQRTERGDSAVYLCASSLGTSGGTDTQYFGPGTRLTVL.

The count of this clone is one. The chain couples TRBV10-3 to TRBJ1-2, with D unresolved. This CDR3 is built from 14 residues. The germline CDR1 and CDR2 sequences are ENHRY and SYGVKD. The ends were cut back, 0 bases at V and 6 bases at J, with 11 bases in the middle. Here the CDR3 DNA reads TGTGCCATCAGTGAGTCGGGTAAAGAGGATGGCTACACCTTC. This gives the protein CAISESGKEDGYTF.

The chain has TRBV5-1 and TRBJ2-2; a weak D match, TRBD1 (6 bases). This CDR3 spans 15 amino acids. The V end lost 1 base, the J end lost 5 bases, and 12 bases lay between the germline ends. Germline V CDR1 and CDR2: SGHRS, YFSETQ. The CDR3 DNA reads TGCGCCAGCAGCTTGTTGGGACATATGACCGGGGAGCTGTTTTTT. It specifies CASSLLGHMTGELFF.

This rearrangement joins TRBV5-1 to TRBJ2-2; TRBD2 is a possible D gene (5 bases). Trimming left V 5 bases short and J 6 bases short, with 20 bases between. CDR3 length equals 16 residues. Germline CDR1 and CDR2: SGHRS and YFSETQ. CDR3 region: CASSAEGPYDAGELFF. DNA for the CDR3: TGCGCCAGCAGTGCTGAGGGCCCTTATGACGCCGGGGAGCTGTTTTTT.

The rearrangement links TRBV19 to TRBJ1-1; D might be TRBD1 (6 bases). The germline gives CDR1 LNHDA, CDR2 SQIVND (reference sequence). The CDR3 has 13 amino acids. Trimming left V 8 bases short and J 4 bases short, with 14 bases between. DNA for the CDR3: TGTGCCAGTGGTAGAATGGGGGCCACTGAAGCTTTCTTT. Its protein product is CASGRMGATEAFF.

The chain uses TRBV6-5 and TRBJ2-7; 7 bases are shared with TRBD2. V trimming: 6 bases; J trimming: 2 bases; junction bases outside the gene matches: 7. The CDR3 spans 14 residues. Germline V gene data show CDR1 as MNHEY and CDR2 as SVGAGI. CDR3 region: CASSPSGPTYEQYF. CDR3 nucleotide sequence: TGTGCCAGCAGCCCTAGCGGACCAACCTACGAGCAGTACTTC.

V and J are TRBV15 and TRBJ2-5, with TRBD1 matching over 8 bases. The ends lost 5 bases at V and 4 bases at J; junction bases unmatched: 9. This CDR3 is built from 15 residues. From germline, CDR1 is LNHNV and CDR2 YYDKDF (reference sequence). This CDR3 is CATSRNPGTGETQYF. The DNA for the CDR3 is TGTGCCACCAGCCGTAATCCCGGGACAGGAGAGACCCAGTACTTC.

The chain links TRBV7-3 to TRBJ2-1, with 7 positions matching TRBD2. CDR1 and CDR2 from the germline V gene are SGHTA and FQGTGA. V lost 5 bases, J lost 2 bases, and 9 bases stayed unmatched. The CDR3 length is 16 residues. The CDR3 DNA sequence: TGTGCCAGCAGCCCTAGCTTAGGACTAGCCTACAATGAGCAGTTCTTC. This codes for CASSPSLGLAYNEQFF.

The CDR3 reads CATSRDPPPDRDYGYTF. CDR3 coding DNA: TGTGCCACCAGCAGAGATCCGCCCCCGGACAGGGACTATGGCTACACCTTC. The chain joins TRBV15 to TRBJ1-2, with 8 bases that match TRBD1. Germline V gene lookup returns CDR1 LNHNV and CDR2 YYDKDF (reference sequence). The junction had 9 bases not matched to a gene; V was cut back by 0 bases and J by 3 bases. The CDR3 has 17 residues. Full variable domain (rest looked up from reference TRBV15 and TRBJ1-2): DAMVIQNPRYQVTQFGKPVTLSCSQTLNHNVMYWYQQKSSQAPKLLFHYYDKDFNNEADTPDNFQSRRPNTSFCFLDIRSPGLGDTAMYLCATSRDPPPDRDYGYTFGSGTRLTVV.

The CDR3 region has the DNA TGTGCCAGCAGTAACGGACAGGGTACCTACGAGCAGTACTTC. Its protein is CASSNGQGTYEQYF. This chain links TRBV6-6 with TRBJ2-7; TRBD1 agrees at 8 bases. Unmatched junction bases numbered 5, after V lost 5 bases and J lost 2 bases. This CDR3 is built from 14 residues. Germline CDR1 MNHNY, CDR2 SVGAGI (reference sequence).

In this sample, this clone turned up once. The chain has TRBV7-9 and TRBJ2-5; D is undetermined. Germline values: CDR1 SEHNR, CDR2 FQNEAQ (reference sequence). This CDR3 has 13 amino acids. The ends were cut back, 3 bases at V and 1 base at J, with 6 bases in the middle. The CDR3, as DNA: TGTGCCAGCAGCTTCAGCGCCCAAGAGACCCAGTACTTC. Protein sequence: CASSFSAQETQYF.

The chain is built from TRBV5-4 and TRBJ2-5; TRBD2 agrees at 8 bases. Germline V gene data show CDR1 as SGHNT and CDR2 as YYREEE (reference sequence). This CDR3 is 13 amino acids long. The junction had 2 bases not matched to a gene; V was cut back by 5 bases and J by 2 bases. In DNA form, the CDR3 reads TGTGCCAGCAGTTCGGGGGGGCAAGAGACCCAGTACTTC. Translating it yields CASSSGGQETQYF. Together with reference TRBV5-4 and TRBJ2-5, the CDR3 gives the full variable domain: ETGVTQSPTHLIKTRGQQVTLRCSSQSGHNTVSWYQQALGQGPQFIFQYYREEENGRGNFPPRFSGLQFPNYSSELNVNALELDDSALYLCASSSGGQETQYFGPGTRLLVL.

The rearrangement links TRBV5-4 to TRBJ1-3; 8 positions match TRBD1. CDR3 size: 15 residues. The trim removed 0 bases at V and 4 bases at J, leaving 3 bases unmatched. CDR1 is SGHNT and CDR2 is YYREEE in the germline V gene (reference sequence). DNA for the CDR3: TGTGCCAGCAGCTTGGGGGACAGGATAGGAAACACCATATATTTT. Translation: CASSLGDRIGNTIYF.

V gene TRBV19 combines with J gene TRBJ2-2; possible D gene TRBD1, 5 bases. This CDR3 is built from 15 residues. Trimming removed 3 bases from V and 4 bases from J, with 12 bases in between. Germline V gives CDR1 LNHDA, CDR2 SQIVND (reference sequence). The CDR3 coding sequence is TGTGCCAGTAGTATGGGTGGGGCGCTCACCGGGGAGCTGTTTTTT. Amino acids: CASSMGGALTGELFF.

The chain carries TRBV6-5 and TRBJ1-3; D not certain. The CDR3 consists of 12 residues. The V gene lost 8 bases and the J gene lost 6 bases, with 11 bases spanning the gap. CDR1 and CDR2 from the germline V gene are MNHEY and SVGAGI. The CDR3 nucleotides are TGTGCCAGCGGGCGAAACGAAAACACCATATATTTT. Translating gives CASGRNENTIYF.